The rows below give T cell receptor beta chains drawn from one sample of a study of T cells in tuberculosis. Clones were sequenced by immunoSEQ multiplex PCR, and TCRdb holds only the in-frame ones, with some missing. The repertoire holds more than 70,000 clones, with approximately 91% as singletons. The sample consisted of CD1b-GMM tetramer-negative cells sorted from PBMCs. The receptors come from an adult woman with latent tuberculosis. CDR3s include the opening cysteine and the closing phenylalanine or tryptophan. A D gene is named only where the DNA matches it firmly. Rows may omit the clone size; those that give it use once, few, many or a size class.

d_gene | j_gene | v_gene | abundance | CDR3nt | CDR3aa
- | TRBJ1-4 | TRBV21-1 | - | TGTGCCAGCAGCAACACCCCTACCATCCTGAGGACAGGGCCAGTAGGGGAAAAACTGTTTTTT | CASSNTPTILRTGPVGEKLFF
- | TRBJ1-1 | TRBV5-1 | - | TGCGCCAGCAGCTTCGGGTTGAACACTGAAGCTTTCTTT | CASSFGLNTEAFF
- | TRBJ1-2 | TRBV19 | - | TGTGCCAGTAGTAACAATTTAAACTATGGCTACACCTTC | CASSNNLNYGYTF
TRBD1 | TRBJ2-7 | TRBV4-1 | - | TGCGCCAGCAGTCCCGGACAGGGCTCCTACGAGCAGTACTTC | CASSPGQGSYEQYF
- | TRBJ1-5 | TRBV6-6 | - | TGTGCCAGCAGTTACTCAGTGTCTACGGGCAATCAGCCCCAGCATTTT | CASSYSVSTGNQPQHF
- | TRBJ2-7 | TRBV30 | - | TGTGCCTGGGAAAACAGGGTTTTCGAGCAGTACTTC | CAWENRVFEQYF
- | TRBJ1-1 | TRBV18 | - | TGTGCCAGCTCACCGTATGGGGGGGACACTGAAGCTTTCTTT | CASSPYGGDTEAFF
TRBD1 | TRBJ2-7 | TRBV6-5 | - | TGTGCCAGCAGCCGGGGACAGGCCTACGAGCAGTACTTC | CASSRGQAYEQYF
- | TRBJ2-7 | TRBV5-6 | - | TGTGCCAGCAGCGGAGGGACAGTAGGCGAGCAGTACTTC | CASSGGTVGEQYF
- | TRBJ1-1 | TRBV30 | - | TGTGCCTGGAGACGATTACAGGGACATACTGAAGCTTTCTTT | CAWRRLQGHTEAFF
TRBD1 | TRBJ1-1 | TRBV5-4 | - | TGTGCCAGCAGCCCCGGACAGGTCGGTGAAGCTTTCTTT | CASSPGQVGEAFF
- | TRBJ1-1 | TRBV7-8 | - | TGTGCCAGCAGCTTAGACAGGTACACTGAAGCTTTCTTT | CASSLDRYTEAFF
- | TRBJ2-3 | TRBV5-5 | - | TGTGCCAGCAGCTTGAAGGGGCTGGGGGATACGCAGTATTTT | CASSLKGLGDTQYF
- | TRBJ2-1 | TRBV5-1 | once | TGCGCCAGCAGCTTGATCGGCGCTAGCTCCTACAATGAGCAGTTCTTC | CASSLIGASSYNEQFF